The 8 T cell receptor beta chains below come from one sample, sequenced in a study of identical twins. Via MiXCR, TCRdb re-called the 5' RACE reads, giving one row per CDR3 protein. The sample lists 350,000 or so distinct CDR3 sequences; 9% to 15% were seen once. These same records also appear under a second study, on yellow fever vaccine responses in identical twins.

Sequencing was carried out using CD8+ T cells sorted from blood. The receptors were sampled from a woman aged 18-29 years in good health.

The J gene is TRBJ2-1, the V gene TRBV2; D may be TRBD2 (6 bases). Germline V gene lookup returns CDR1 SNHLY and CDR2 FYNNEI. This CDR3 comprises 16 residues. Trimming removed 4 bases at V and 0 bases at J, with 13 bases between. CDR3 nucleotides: TGTGCCAGCAGTGCCATGGCGGGACCCTCCTACAATGAGCAGTTCTTC. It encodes CASSAMAGPSYNEQFF.

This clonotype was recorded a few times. This CDR3 reads CASSSWTGGTETQYF. The CDR3 DNA reads TGTGCCAGCAGTTCGTGGACAGGGGGCACAGAGACCCAGTACTTC. The rearrangement joins TRBV27 to TRBJ2-5, with 11 positions matching TRBD1. V was pared by 4 bases and J by 4 bases, with 5 bases of the junction left unmatched. This CDR3 region has 15 residues. CDR1 is MNHEY, CDR2 SMNVEV, per germline (reference sequence).

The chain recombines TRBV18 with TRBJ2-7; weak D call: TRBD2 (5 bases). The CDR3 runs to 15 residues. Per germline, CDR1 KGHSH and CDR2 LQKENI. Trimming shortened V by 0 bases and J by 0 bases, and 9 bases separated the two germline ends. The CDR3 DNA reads TGTGCCAGCTCACCACCCAGCGGCGGCTCCTACGAGCAGTACTTC. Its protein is CASSPPSGGSYEQYF.

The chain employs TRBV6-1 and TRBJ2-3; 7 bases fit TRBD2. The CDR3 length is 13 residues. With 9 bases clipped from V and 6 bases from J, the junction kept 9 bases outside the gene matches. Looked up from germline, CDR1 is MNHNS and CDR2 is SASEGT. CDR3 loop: CASGLVVYDTQYF. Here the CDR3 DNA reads TGTGCCAGTGGACTAGTTGTCTACGATACGCAGTATTTT.

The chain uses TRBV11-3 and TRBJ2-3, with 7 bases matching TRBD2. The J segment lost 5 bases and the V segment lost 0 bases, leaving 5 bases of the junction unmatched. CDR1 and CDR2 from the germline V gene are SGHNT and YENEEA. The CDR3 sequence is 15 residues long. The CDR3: CASSLEGEGGDTQYF. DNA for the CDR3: TGTGCCAGCAGCTTAGAAGGGGAGGGTGGAGATACGCAGTATTTT. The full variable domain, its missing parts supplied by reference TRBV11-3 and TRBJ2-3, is EAGVVQSPRYKIIEKKQPVAFWCNPISGHNTLYWYLQNLGQGPELLIRYENEEAVDDSQLPKDRFSAERLKGVDSTLKIQPAELGDSAVYLCASSLEGEGGDTQYFGPGTRLTVL.

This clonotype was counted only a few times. CDR3 loop: CASSPSLGEKLFF. The CDR3 nucleotides read TGTGCCAGCAGTCCCTCACTGGGGGAAAAACTGTTTTTT. The chain joins TRBV27 to TRBJ1-4; D gene ambiguous. The ends were cut back, 5 bases at V and 8 bases at J, with 12 bases in the middle. Germline assignment: CDR1 MNHEY and CDR2 SMNVEV (reference sequence). This CDR3 contains 13 residues.

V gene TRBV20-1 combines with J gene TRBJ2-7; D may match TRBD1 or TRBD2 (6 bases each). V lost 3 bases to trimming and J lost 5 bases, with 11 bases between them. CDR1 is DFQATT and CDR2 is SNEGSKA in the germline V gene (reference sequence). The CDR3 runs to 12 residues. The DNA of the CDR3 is TGCAGTGCTAGGGTGGGGGGCCACGAGCAGTACGTC. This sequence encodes CSARVGGHEQYV.

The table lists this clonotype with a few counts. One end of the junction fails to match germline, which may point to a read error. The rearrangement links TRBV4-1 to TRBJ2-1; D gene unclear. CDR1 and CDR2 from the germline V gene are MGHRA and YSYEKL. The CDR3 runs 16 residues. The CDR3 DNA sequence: TGCGCCGGCAGCCAAGTACTCGGGTTTGGGAACAATGAGCAGTTCTTC. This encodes CAGSQVLGFGNNEQFF.